The 21 T cell receptor beta chains below come from one sample, sequenced in a study of blood T cell repertoires in COVID-19. Produced via immunoSEQ multiplex PCR; TCRdb's table is partial and in-frame only. Among 200,000 to 250,000 clones listed, about nine tenths were seen once. The sequencing sample was made of peripheral blood. The source of these receptors is a man older than 75 with acute or convalescent COVID-19.

This clone was seen a few times. The chain recombines TRBV6-1 with TRBJ2-7, with D possibly being TRBD1 (6 bases). The germline CDR1 and CDR2 sequences are MNHNS and SASEGT. This CDR3 has 12 residues. Trimming shortened V by 2 bases and J by 5 bases, and 7 bases separated the two germline ends. The CDR3 loop is CASSESGDEQYV. In DNA, the CDR3 is TGTGCCAGCAGTGAATCAGGGGACGAGCAGTACGTC.

The genes are TRBV7-2 and TRBJ2-5; D may be TRBD2 (6 bases). Trimming removed 5 bases at V and 2 bases at J, with 12 bases between. The CDR3 runs 14 residues. The germline CDR1 and CDR2 sequences are SGHTA and FQGNSA. The CDR3 DNA sequence: TGTGCCAGCAGCATGACTAGAGCTCAAGAGACCCAGTACTTC. Amino acid sequence: CASSMTRAQETQYF.

The V gene is TRBV7-9, the J gene TRBJ1-2; the D is unclear. Trimming left V 2 bases short and J 7 bases short, with 11 bases between. This CDR3 has 13 residues. Germline CDR1 SEHNR, CDR2 FQNEAQ (reference sequence). The CDR3 DNA sequence: TGTGCCAGCAGCTTACTAACTTCAAGTGGCTACACCTTC. This encodes CASSLLTSSGYTF. Filled out from reference TRBV7-9 and TRBJ1-2, the complete variable domain reads DTGVSQNPRHKITKRGQNVTFRCDPISEHNRLYWYRQTLGQGPEFLTYFQNEAQLEKSRLLSDRFSAERPKGSFSTLEIQRTEQGDSAMYLCASSLLTSSGYTFGSGTRLTVV.

Turning to this clone: This sample also contains other DNA sequences that code for the same CDR3. The chain is built from TRBV29-1 and TRBJ1-5, with 7 bases that match TRBD1. Germline V CDR1 and CDR2: SQVTM, ANQGSEA. There are 13 residues in the CDR3. The V and J ends lost 5 bases and 1 base, in that order; junction bases with no gene match: 2. The CDR3: CSVSGGSNQPQHF. CDR3 bases: TGCAGCGTTTCAGGGGGGAGCAATCAGCCCCAGCATTTT. Combining the CDR3 with reference TRBV29-1 and TRBJ1-5 gives the whole variable domain SAVISQKPSRDICQRGTSLTIQCQVDSQVTMMFWYRQQPGQSLTLIATANQGSEATYESGFVIDKFPISRPNLTFSTLTVSNMSPEDSSIYLCSVSGGSNQPQHFGDGTRLSIL.

V usage is TRBV2 and J usage is TRBJ2-1; possibly TRBD2 for D (6 bases). The CDR3 spans 15 residues. From germline, CDR1 is SNHLY and CDR2 FYNNEI. Trimming removed 4 bases from V and 6 bases from J, with 16 bases in between. CDR3 in DNA: TGTGCCAGCAGTGGAGAACTAGCCCGGGCCAATGAGCAGTTCTTC. Its translation: CASSGELARANEQFF.

The chain carries TRBV19 and TRBJ2-3, with 9 bases matching TRBD2. In germline, CDR1 is LNHDA, CDR2 SQIVND (reference sequence). The J segment lost 2 bases and the V segment lost 5 bases, leaving 2 bases of the junction unmatched. CDR3 length equals 14 residues. Here the CDR3 reads CASSSSGNTDTQYF. The CDR3 DNA follows: TGTGCCAGTAGTTCTAGCGGGAACACAGATACGCAGTATTTT.

The chain combines TRBV7-8 with TRBJ1-5; D unresolved. The V gene lost 5 bases and the J gene lost 6 bases, with 17 bases spanning the gap. The germline gives CDR1 SGHVS, CDR2 FQNEAQ. CDR3 length: 15 residues. The CDR3 nucleotides are TGTGCCAGCAGCCCGGCAGCGGGGAGTATTCAGCCCCAGCATTTT. Protein product: CASSPAAGSIQPQHF.

This chain joins TRBV14 and TRBJ1-6, with a weak D call TRBD1 (6 bases). Germline V CDR1 and CDR2: SGHDN, FVKESK. The CDR3 has 15 amino acids. V shed 4 bases and J shed 7 bases, with 14 bases lying between them. The CDR3 protein is CASSRLSGANSPLHF. The CDR3 DNA follows: TGTGCCAGCAGCCGCCTTTCAGGGGCCAATTCACCCCTCCACTTT.

The V and J genes are TRBV4-1 and TRBJ2-1; 11 bases agree with TRBD2. J lost 8 bases, V lost 2 bases, and 14 bases had no gene match. The CDR3 consists of 18 residues. Germline V CDR1 and CDR2: MGHRA, YSYEKL. The CDR3 is CASSQFEVAGGSGYEQFF. In nucleotides, the CDR3 is TGCGCCAGCAGCCAATTCGAGGTAGCGGGAGGGAGTGGCTATGAGCAGTTCTTC.

The CDR3, as DNA: TGCAGCGTTAGGACTGAGAATAGCAATCAGCCCCAGCATTTT. As protein: CSVRTENSNQPQHF. The chain couples TRBV29-1 to TRBJ1-5; the D is unclear. This CDR3 is built from 14 residues. The V end was cut by 5 bases, the J end by 0 bases, with 11 bases between. CDR1 is SQVTM, CDR2 ANQGSEA, per germline.

The genes are TRBV6-6 and TRBJ2-5; no definite D call. Germline-derived CDR1 and CDR2 are MNHNY and SVGAGI (reference sequence). Trimming stripped 6 bases from V and 5 bases from J, with 7 bases between. This CDR3 spans 11 amino acids. The chain's CDR3 is CASSSRETQYF. In DNA form, the CDR3 reads TGTGCCAGCAGCTCCCGGGAGACCCAGTACTTC.

V gene TRBV6-5 combines with J gene TRBJ2-3; 10 nucleotides agree with TRBD2. CDR1 and CDR2 (germline): MNHEY, SVGAGI. J lost 4 bases, V lost 8 bases, and 6 bases had no gene match. The CDR3 loop spans 14 amino acids. In nucleotides, the CDR3 is TGTGCCAGCGCTTCTAGCGGGAGACCAGATACGCAGTATTTT. Its protein product is CASASSGRPDTQYF.

The rearrangement joins TRBV19 to TRBJ2-3; no firm D call. In germline, CDR1 is LNHDA, CDR2 SQIVND (reference sequence). The CDR3 has 14 amino acids. V gave up 7 bases and J gave up 0 bases, with 11 bases separating them. CDR3 sequence reads: CASNTDLSTDTQYF. CDR3 coding DNA: TGTGCCAGTAATACAGACCTTAGCACAGATACGCAGTATTTT.

CDR3 region: CASSRRGGRGNTGELFF. The DNA for the CDR3 is TGTGCCAGCAGTAGAAGAGGCGGGAGGGGGAACACCGGGGAGCTGTTTTTT. The V gene is TRBV7-6, the J gene TRBJ2-2, with 9 bases that match TRBD2. Germline CDR1 SGHVS, CDR2 FNYEAQ. V shed 6 bases, J shed 1 base, and the junction held 9 bases outside the gene matches. The CDR3 extends over 17 amino acids. The entire variable domain, with the rest obtained from reference TRBV7-6 and TRBJ2-2, is as follows: GAGVSQSPRYKVTKRGQDVALRCDPISGHVSLYWYRQALGQGPEFLTYFNYEAQQDKSGLPNDRFSAERPEGSISTLTIQRTEQRDSAMYRCASSRRGGRGNTGELFFGEGSRLTVL.

The chain carries TRBV27 and TRBJ1-2; 8 nucleotides match TRBD1. The CDR3 is 13 residues long. With 5 bases clipped from V and 5 bases from J, the junction kept 4 bases outside the gene matches. Looked up from germline, CDR1 is MNHEY and CDR2 is SMNVEV (reference sequence). In nucleotides, the CDR3 is TGTGCCAGCAGTCTCCGACAGGGGTATGGCTACACCTTC. Its translation: CASSLRQGYGYTF.

V usage is TRBV4-3 and J usage is TRBJ2-4, with a weak D call TRBD2 (6 bases). The CDR3 has 15 residues. The V and J ends lost 1 base and 9 bases respectively, with 16 bases between them. Germline lookup yields CDR1 LGHNA and CDR2 YSLEER. The CDR3: CASSQGRAWDVIQYF. CDR3 sequence (DNA): TGCGCCAGCAGCCAAGGGAGGGCGTGGGATGTCATTCAGTACTTC.

The chain recombines TRBV6-6 with TRBJ2-1, with TRBD1 matching over 8 bases. The CDR3 is 16 residues long. V was clipped by 5 bases and J by 0 bases; unmatched bases: 6. Germline V gene lookup returns CDR1 MNHNY and CDR2 SVGAGI (reference sequence). The CDR3 spells CASSTPTGGSYNEQFF. The DNA of the CDR3 is TGTGCCAGCAGTACCCCTACAGGGGGCTCCTACAATGAGCAGTTCTTC.

The chain links TRBV19 to TRBJ2-1; 10 nucleotides agree with TRBD1. The V gene's germline CDR1 is LNHDA and CDR2 SQIVND (reference sequence). The CDR3 is 15 amino acids. V was pared by 11 bases and J by 9 bases, with 16 bases of the junction left unmatched. The CDR3 nucleotides read TGTGCCTCATCGTTCCGGGACAGGGGTTCAGGTGAGCAGTTCTTC. Translating gives CASSFRDRGSGEQFF.

This clone has more than one count but fewer than ten. V gene TRBV10-2 combines with J gene TRBJ1-5, with TRBD1 as a possible D gene (5 bases). This CDR3 region has 15 residues. Trimming shortened V by 6 bases and J by 1 base, and 13 bases separated the two germline ends. CDR1 WSHSY and CDR2 SAAADI come from the germline V gene. DNA of the CDR3: TGCGCCAGCAGGACCGGCGGGGCCAGCAATCAGCCCCAGCATTTT. Amino acids: CASRTGGASNQPQHF.

This clone was detected once. The rearrangement joins TRBV6-1 to TRBJ1-5; D call uncertain. Per the germline V gene, CDR1 is MNHNS and CDR2 is SASEGT. Trimming took 2 bases from V and 3 from J, leaving 11 bases between them. This CDR3 region has 15 residues. DNA for the CDR3: TGTGCCAGCAGTGAACTAGAAAACATCAATCAGCCCCAGCATTTT. Translation gives CASSELENINQPQHF.

In this sample, this clone turned up a few times. The chain is built from TRBV7-2 and TRBJ2-1; 7 bases are a match to TRBD2. The V segment lost 3 bases and the J segment 5 bases; nucleotides outside the gene matches: 4. This CDR3 has 14 residues. Per germline, CDR1 SGHTA and CDR2 FQGNSA. The CDR3 here is CASSLERDHNEQFF. CDR3 nucleotide sequence: TGTGCCAGCAGCTTGGAGCGGGACCACAATGAGCAGTTCTTC.